This T cell receptor (beta chain) originates from a study of post-analysis software for immune sequencing data. Whole-study results and caveats: TRBV5-6, TRBV5-1 and TRBV20-1 belonged to a set of about five TRBV segments that were more frequent in patients than controls.

As to this clonotype: Its cognate antigen is unknown.

Each TCR beta cDNA library carried unique molecular identifiers. TCRdb processed the PCR reads anew with MiXCR; each CDR3 protein has one entry. The table has roughly 600,000 distinct CDR3 sequences, about 40% seen once; the top ten hold more than 1.5%. This CDR3 has 15 residues. Germline lookup yields CDR1 SGHVS and CDR2 FQNEAQ. Trimming left V 5 bases short and J 0 bases short, with 10 bases between. The chain has TRBV7-8 and TRBJ1-4, with D tentatively TRBD1 (6 bases). Sequenced sample: blood. The sequence came from a girl aged 5-17 years with multiple sclerosis. The DNA for the CDR3 is TGTGCCAGCAGCGGACCAGGGGCAACTAATGAAAAACTGTTTTTT. Amino acid sequence: CASSGPGATNEKLFF.